This T cell receptor beta chain was identified during a study of T cells in Graves' hyperthyroidism and ophthalmopathy (dated by TCRdb to about 2019). Regarding the research as a whole: Peripheral blood samples were taken at the time of initial diagnosis, prior to any treatment. Prospective prediction of ophthalmopathy was tested in an independent validation cohort consisting of 18 to 20 hyperthyroidism patients and over 15 patients who later progressed to ophthalmopathy. The paper reports TCR Vbeta CDR3 sequencing of 140 or so peripheral blood samples: 40 to 45 ophthalmopathy, fewer than 85 hyperthyroidism and approximately 17 progressor patients. The 75 to 100 discovery patients were divided at random into training and test sets in a 7:3 ratio. To identify distinguishing TCR V-J signatures, a discovery cohort of about 100 patients was used, comprising 40 to 45 with Graves' ophthalmopathy and some 60 with stable Graves' hyperthyroidism. After blood sampling, hyperthyroidism patients were treated with methimazole at a starting dose of 30 mg daily, and ophthalmopathy patients were treated with high-dose intravenous methylprednisolone. The study also compared thyroid tissue and blood T-cell repertoires from roughly six Graves' hyperthyroidism patients. On the study overall, not on this receptor specifically: Blood samples also contained most of the expanded thyroid clonotypes (frequency above 0.001), which suggests that blood repertoires may reflect thyroid immune responses. During validation, the model predicted progression to ophthalmopathy a median of about 5.9 months ahead of onset, with almost 71% sensitivity and almost 75% specificity. Sample size was not statistically predetermined, and investigators were not blinded to group allocation. A 13 V-J signature model separated ophthalmopathy from stable hyperthyroidism, with roughly 88% sensitivity and 81% to 82% specificity in cross-validation and 80%/75% in testing.

The table lists this clonotype with a few counts. Its cognate antigen has yet to be identified. There are no base qualities to consult, and no much larger clone falls within one base. Amplification of TCR beta CDR3 regions was carried out from RNA transcripts. The first round of RT-PCR for the TCR CDR3 was performed with the HTBI primer set and the Qiagen OneStep RT-PCR kit. The libraries were constructed in a second round of multiplex PCR and then size-selected and purified. Sequencing of the libraries was done on an Illumina HiSeq2000 using paired-end 100 bp reads. In the paper's pipeline: SOAPnuke was used to process the raw data, removing reads that contained adapters or uncalled bases, had a mean Phred below 15, or lacked an exact match to the constant primer or identifier. High-quality paired reads were merged with COPE v1.2.5, and unique nucleotide sequences were defined as clonotypes. MiTCR v1.1 was used to align the clonotypes against IMGT TRBV, TRBD and TRBJ reference segments. The analysis included only V-J combinations with a frequency above 0.0001, which together covered roughly 99% of the repertoires. The TCS score was defined as F50 (clonal expansion) divided by E x V (chaos), with BLOSUM62-based TCRdist calculated between CDR3 peptides within each V-J. Welch's t-statistics and random forest reduced 450 to 600 V-J features to 10 to 15, which were used in a naive Bayes classifier (R e1071). Clones were called with MiXCR by TCRdb after fastp trimmed the public reads at Q25, and only in-frame beta chains were retained. Rows with one shared CDR3 protein collapse into an entry with the most common genes and DNA. TCRdb assigned the V and J calls; the authors' analysis was not used. In this sample the table shows about 380,000 distinct CDR3 sequences, more than 12% of which occur a single time. The ten biggest clones cover around a fifth of the sample.

The CDR3 holds 14 amino acids from the cysteine to the phenylalanine. Only the CDR3 region is kept as DNA, spanning 42 bases read in frame from base 1. V drops 0 bases and J drops 2 bases, leaving 8 bases in between. CDR1 and CDR2 were assigned from the germline V gene (reference sequence) as MNHEY and SMNVEV. In the ophthalmopathy patients, disease was moderately to severely active, with a Clinical Activity Score of 3 or more, a NOSPECS grade of 4 or more, and a duration of less than 3 months. Any patient with an uncontrolled infection, another autoimmune disease, pregnancy or lactation was excluded. Clinical symptoms, serum thyroxine and TRAb, thyroid ultrasound, and orbital computed tomography formed the basis for the diagnoses. PBMCs were isolated from 10 ml of fresh peripheral blood by Ficoll-Paque density gradient centrifugation. Total RNA was extracted using Trizol reagent, and RNA quality was assessed on an Agilent 2100 Bioanalyzer.

Material for sequencing was blood. This TCR derives from a woman between 25 and 40 years old with Graves' ophthalmopathy. The V and J genes are TRBV27 and TRBJ2-7, with a tentative D gene TRBD1 over 5 matching bases. The sequence in DNA is TGTGCCAGCAGTTTATCAGGGGTGACCTACGAGCAGTACTTC. This is translated as CASSLSGVTYEQYF.